Below, 8 T cell receptor beta chains from the same sample are listed, as sequenced in a study of cytomegalovirus exposure and HLA in healthy donors. PCR primers comprised 60 Vbeta and 13 Jbeta primers. The table came from immunoSEQ multiplex PCR; TCRdb's copy has only in-frame clones and leaves some out. Counted here are hundreds of thousands of clones, roughly two thirds occurring once; the ten biggest clones make up around 2.3%. Sequenced sample: PBMCs. Receptors were obtained from a female donor in good health and CMV-seronegative.

The chain employs TRBV5-5 and TRBJ2-1; 7 nucleotides align to TRBD1. This CDR3 has 15 residues. The V gene's germline CDR1 is SGHKS and CDR2 YYEKEE (reference sequence). The junction had 12 bases not matched to a gene; V was cut back by 2 bases and J by 10 bases. The CDR3 bases are TGTGCCAGCAGCTTCGACAGGGCCCAATTGCGAGAGCAGTTCTTC. This gives the protein CASSFDRAQLREQFF.

The chain carries TRBV11-3 and TRBJ1-4; 7 positions agree with TRBD1. Germline trimming cut 6 bases from V and 8 bases from J; bases unmatched to any gene: 6. Germline V gene data show CDR1 as SGHNT and CDR2 as YENEEA. The CDR3 covers 13 residues. The chain's CDR3 is CASRNRDSEKLFF. The CDR3 bases are TGTGCCAGCAGGAACCGGGACAGCGAAAAACTGTTTTTT.

The chain is built from TRBV10-2 and TRBJ2-5; possibly TRBD2 for D (5 bases). CDR3 length: 16 amino acids. V lost 7 bases and J lost 5, with 23 bases in between. The germline CDR1 and CDR2 sequences are WSHSY and SAAADI. This CDR3 reads CASTPSWEPVLETQYF. The CDR3 coding sequence is TGCGCCAGCACCCCGTCGTGGGAGCCCGTCTTGGAGACCCAGTACTTC.

The chain links TRBV5-1 to TRBJ1-2; 10 positions agree with TRBD1. This CDR3 contains 15 residues. V shed 0 bases and J 2 bases; nucleotides not matched to a gene: 1. Germline CDR1 is SGHRS and CDR2 is YFSETQ. CDR3 in DNA: TGCGCCAGCAGCTTGGGGGGACAGGGGAACTATGGCTACACCTTC. As protein: CASSLGGQGNYGYTF.

This clone came up once. Germline and junction disagree at one end, which may indicate a read error. This chain links TRBV5-1 with TRBJ1-1; tentative D call: TRBD1 (6 bases). This CDR3 region has 11 residues. In germline, CDR1 is SGHRS, CDR2 YFSETQ. In DNA form, the CDR3 reads TGCGCCAGCAGAGGGGGTCAAGAGCGCATCTTT. Protein sequence: CASRGGQERIF. Supplemented by reference TRBV5-1 and TRBJ1-1, the full variable domain reads KAGVTQTPRYLIKTRGQQVTLSCSPISGHRSVSWYQQTPGQGLQFLFEYFSETQRNKGNFPGRFSGRQFSNSRSEMNVSTLELGDSALYLCASRGGQERIFGQGTRLTVV.

In its sample, this clone was seen a few times. The chain carries TRBV9 and TRBJ2-3; a possible D gene is TRBD2 (6 bases). This CDR3 has 14 amino acids. Germline loops: CDR1 SGDLS, CDR2 YYNGEE. Between the trimmed V and J ends, which lost 4 bases and 4 bases, there was a span of 13 bases. In DNA form, the CDR3 reads TGTGCCAGCAGCTACAACCGGGACTCAGATACGCAGTATTTT. Its protein product is CASSYNRDSDTQYF.

CDR3 coding DNA: TGTGCCAGCAGTCCGGGACAGGGAATAGGTTACGAGCAGTACTTC. Its protein is CASSPGQGIGYEQYF. The chain couples TRBV2 to TRBJ2-7; 9 bases line up with TRBD1. The CDR3 length is 15 residues. V dropped 5 bases and J dropped 4; count of bases not matched to a gene: 9. In germline, CDR1 is SNHLY, CDR2 FYNNEI.

This clone turned up a few times. The CDR3 sequence is CASSTQAMNTEAFF. CDR3 DNA: TGTGCCAGTAGTACCCAGGCCATGAACACTGAAGCTTTCTTT. The chain uses TRBV19 and TRBJ1-1; D is uncertain. The CDR3 sequence is 14 residues long. V was shortened by 4 bases and J by 0 bases, with 9 bases between the two germline ends. Per the germline V gene, CDR1 is LNHDA and CDR2 is SQIVND (reference sequence).